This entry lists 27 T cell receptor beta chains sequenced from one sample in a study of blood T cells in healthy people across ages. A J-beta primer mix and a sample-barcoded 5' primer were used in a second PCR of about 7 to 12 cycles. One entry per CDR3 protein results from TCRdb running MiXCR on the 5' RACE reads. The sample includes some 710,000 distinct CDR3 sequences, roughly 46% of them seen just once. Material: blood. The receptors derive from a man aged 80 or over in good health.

CDR3 DNA: TGTGCCAGCAGCTACGGGACGGGGGCAGATACGCAGTATTTT. Protein: CASSYGTGADTQYF. The J gene is TRBJ2-3, the V gene TRBV7-3; weak D call: TRBD2 (6 bases). The CDR3 sequence is 14 residues long. Germline CDR1 SGHTA, CDR2 FQGTGA. Trimming cost V 4 bases and J 4 bases, with 12 bases left between them.

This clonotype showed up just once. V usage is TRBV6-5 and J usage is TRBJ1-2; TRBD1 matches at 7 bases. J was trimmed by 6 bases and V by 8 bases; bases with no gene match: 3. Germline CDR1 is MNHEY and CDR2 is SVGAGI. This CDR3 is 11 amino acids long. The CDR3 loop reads CASLTGNGYTF. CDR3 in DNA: TGTGCCAGCTTGACAGGGAATGGCTACACCTTC.

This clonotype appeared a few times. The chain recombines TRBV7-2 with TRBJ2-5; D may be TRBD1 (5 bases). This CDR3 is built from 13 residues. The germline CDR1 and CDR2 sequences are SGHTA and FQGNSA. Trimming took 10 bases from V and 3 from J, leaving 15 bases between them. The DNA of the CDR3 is TGTGCCACGGCCGCAGGGCTCAAAGAGACCCAGTACTTC. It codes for CATAAGLKETQYF.

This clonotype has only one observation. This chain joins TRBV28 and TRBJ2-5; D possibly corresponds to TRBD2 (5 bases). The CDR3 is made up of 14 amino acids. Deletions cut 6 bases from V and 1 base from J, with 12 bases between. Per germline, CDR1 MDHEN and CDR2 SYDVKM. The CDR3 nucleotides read TGTGCCAGCAGGGAGGAAAGCGCCCAAGAGACCCAGTACTTC. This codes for CASREESAQETQYF.

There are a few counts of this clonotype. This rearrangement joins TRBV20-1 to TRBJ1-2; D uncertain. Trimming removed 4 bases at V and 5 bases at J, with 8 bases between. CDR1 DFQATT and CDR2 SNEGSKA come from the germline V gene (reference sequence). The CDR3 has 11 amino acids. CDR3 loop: CSATLGYGYTF. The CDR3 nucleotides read TGCAGTGCTACCTTGGGGTATGGCTACACCTTC.

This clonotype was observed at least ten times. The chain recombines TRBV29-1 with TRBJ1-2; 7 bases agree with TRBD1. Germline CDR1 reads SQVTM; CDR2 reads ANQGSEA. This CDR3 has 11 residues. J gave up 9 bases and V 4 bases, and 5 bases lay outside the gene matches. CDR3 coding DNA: TGCAGCGTTGTAACAGGGGTTCGCTACACCTTC. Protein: CSVVTGVRYTF.

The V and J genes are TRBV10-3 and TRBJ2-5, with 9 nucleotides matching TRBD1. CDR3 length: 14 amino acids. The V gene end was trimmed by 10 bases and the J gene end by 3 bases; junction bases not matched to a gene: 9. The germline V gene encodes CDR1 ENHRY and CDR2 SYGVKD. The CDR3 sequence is CATRPGQGEETQYF. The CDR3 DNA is TGTGCCACCAGGCCGGGACAGGGAGAAGAGACCCAGTACTTC.

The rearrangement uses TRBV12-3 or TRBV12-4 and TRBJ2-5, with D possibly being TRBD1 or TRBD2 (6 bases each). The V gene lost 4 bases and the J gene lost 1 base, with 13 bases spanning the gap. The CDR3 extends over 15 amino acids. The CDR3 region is CASSSGAGFQETQYF. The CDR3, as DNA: TGTGCCAGCAGTTCGGGGGCGGGGTTCCAAGAGACCCAGTACTTC.

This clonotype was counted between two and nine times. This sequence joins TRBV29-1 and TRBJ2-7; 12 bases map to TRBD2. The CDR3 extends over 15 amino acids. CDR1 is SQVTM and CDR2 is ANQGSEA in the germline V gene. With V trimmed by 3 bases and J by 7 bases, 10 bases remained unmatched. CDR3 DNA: TGCAGCGTTGAGACTAGCGGGAGTAGGAGGAATGAGCAGTACTTC. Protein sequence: CSVETSGSRRNEQYF.

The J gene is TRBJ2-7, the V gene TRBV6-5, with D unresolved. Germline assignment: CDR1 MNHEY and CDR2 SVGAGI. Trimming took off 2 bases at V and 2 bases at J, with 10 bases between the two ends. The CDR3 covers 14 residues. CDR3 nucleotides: TGTGCCAGCAGTTACATTGCAGCCCCCTACGAGCAGTACTTC. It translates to CASSYIAAPYEQYF.

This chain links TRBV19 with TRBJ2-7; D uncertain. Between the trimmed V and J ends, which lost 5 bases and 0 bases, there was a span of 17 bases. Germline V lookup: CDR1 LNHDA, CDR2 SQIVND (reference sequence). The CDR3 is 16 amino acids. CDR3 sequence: CASSSPRIGSSYEQYF. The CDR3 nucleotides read TGTGCCAGTAGTTCGCCCCGGATCGGAAGCTCCTACGAGCAGTACTTC. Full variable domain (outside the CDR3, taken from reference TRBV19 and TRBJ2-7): DGGITQSPKYLFRKEGQNVTLSCEQNLNHDAMYWYRQDPGQGLRLIYYSQIVNDFQKGDIAEGYSVSREKKESFPLTVTSAQKNPTAFYLCASSSPRIGSSYEQYFGPGTRLTVT.

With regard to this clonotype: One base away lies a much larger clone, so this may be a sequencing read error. CDR3 sequence (DNA): TGTGCCAGCAGCCCGACAGGGTTCTCCTACAATGAGCAGTACTTC. It specifies CASSPTGFSYNEQYF. The chain carries TRBV9 and TRBJ2-7, with 7 nucleotides matching TRBD1. This CDR3 is 15 amino acids long. The V gene's germline CDR1 is SGDLS and CDR2 YYNGEE. V was pared by 4 bases and J by 7 bases, with 14 bases of the junction left unmatched.

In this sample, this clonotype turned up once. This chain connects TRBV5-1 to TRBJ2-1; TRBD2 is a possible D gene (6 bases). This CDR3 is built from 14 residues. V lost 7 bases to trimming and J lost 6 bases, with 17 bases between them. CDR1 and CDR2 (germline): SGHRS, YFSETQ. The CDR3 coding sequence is TGCGCCAGCGGGGACCAAACGGGAGTCAATGAGCAGTTCTTC. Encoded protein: CASGDQTGVNEQFF.

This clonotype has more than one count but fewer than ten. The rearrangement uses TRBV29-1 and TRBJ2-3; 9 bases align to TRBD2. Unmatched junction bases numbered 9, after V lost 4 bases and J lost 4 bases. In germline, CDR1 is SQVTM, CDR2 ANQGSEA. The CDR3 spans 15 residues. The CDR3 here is CSVVGTASGADTQYF. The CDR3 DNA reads TGCAGCGTTGTTGGGACAGCTAGCGGGGCAGATACGCAGTATTTT.

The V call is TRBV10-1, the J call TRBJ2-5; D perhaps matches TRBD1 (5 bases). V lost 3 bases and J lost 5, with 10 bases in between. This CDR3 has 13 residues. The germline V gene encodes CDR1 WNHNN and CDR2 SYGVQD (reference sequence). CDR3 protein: CASSEGERETQYF. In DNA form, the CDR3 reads TGCGCCAGCAGTGAAGGGGAAAGGGAGACCCAGTACTTC.

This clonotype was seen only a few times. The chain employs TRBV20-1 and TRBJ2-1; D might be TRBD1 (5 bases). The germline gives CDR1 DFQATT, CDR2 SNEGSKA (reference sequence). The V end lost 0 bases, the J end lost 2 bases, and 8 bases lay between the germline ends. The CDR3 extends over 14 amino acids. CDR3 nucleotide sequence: TGCAGTGCTAGAGATAGACAGACCTACAATGAGCAGTTCTTC. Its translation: CSARDRQTYNEQFF.

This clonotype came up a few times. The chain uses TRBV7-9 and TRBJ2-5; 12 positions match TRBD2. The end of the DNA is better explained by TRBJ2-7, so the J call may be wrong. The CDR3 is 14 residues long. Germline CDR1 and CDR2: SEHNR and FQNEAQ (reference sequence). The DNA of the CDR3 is TGTGCCAGCAGTTCTAGCGGGAGGGCCGGCGAGCAGTACTTC. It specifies CASSSSGRAGEQYF.

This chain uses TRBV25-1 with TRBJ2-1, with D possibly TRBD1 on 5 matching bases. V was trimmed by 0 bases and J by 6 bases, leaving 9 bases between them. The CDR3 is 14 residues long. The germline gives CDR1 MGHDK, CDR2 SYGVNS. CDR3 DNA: TGTGCCAGCAGTGAATACAGGGTTCCCAATGAGCAGTTCTTC. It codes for CASSEYRVPNEQFF.

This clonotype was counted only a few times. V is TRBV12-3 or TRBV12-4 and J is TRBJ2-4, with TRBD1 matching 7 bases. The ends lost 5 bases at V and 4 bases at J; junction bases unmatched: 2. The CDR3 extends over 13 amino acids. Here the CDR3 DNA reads TGTGCCAGCAGTCGACAGGGAAAAAACATTCAGTACTTC. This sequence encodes CASSRQGKNIQYF.

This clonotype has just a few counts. This chain's CDR3 is CASSVGSGSIYNEQFF. In DNA form, the CDR3 reads TGTGCCAGCAGCGTAGGAAGCGGGAGTATCTACAATGAGCAGTTCTTC. The rearrangement joins TRBV9 to TRBJ2-1, with 8 positions matching TRBD2. Germline CDR1 is SGDLS and CDR2 is YYNGEE. The CDR3 contains 16 residues. V shed 0 bases and J 3 bases; nucleotides not matched to a gene: 5. The full variable domain, rest sourced from reference TRBV9 and TRBJ2-1, is DSGVTQTPKHLITATGQRVTLRCSPRSGDLSVYWYQQSLDQGLQFLIQYYNGEERAKGNILERFSAQQFPDLHSELNLSSLELGDSALYFCASSVGSGSIYNEQFFGPGTRLTVL.

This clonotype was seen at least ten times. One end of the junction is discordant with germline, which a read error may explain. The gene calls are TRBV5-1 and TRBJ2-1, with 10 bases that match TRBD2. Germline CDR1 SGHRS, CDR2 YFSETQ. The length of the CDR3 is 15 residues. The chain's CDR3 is CASSLRTSGYNEQFF. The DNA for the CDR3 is TGTGCCAGCAGCTTAAGGACTAGCGGTTACAATGAGCAGTTCTTC.

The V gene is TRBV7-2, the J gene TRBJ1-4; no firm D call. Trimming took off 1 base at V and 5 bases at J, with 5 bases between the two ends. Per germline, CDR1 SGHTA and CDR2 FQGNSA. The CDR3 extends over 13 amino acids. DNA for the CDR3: TGTGCCAGCAGCTTAGATCGGAATGAAAAACTGTTTTTT. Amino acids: CASSLDRNEKLFF.

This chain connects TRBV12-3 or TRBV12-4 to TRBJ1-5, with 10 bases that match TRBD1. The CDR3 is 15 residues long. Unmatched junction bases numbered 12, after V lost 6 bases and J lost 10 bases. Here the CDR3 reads CASSPRTGGLDPQHF. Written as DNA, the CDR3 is TGTGCCAGCAGCCCTAGGACAGGGGGACTAGACCCCCAGCATTTT.

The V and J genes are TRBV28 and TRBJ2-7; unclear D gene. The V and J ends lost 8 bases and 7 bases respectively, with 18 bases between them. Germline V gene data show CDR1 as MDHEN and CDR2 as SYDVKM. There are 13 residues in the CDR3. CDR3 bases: TGTGCCAGCGGGGTGGGCTCCTACAATGAGCAGTACTTC. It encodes CASGVGSYNEQYF. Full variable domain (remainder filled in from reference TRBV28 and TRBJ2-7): DVKVTQSSRYLVKRTGEKVFLECVQDMDHENMFWYRQDPGLGLRLIYFSYDVKMKEKGDIPEGYSVSREKKERFSLILESASTNQTSMYLCASGVGSYNEQYFGPGTRLTVT.

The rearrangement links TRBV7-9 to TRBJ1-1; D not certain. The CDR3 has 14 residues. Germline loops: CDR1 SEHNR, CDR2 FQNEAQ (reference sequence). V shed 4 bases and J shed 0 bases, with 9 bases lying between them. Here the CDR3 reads CASSSATVNTEAFF. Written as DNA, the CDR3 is TGTGCCAGCAGCTCCGCTACAGTGAACACTGAAGCTTTCTTT.

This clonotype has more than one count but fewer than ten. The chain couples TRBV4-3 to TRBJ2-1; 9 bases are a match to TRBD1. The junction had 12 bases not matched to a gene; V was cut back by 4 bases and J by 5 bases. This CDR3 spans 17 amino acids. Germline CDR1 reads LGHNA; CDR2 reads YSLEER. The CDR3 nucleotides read TGCGCCAGCAGCCCAATCTCCGGGACAGGGAGGAACAATGAGCAGTTCTTC. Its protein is CASSPISGTGRNNEQFF.

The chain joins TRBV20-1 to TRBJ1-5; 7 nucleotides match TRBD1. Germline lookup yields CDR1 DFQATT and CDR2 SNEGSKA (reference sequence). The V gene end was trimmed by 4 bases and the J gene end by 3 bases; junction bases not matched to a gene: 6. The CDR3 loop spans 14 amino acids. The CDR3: CSAITGAINQPQHF. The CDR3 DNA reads TGCAGTGCTATCACAGGGGCGATCAATCAGCCCCAGCATTTT.